These T cell receptor beta chains were read from a single sample in a study of a mutant IDH1 vaccine in newly diagnosed glioma. TCRdb's copy holds only in-frame clones and misses some; the assay was immunoSEQ multiplex PCR. Of roughly 74,000 clones in the sample, 85% were seen once. These receptors lack a known antigen. This sample comprised PBMCs, obtained from a glioma patient whose treatment included an IDH1 peptide vaccine. These receptors were taken from a woman aged 45 to 65 with glioma. Each CDR3 is given with its conserved first and last residue. D genes are given only for firm matches. Only part of the rows carry a size: once, few, many, or a class if the clone is expanded.

d_call,j_call,v_call,clone_size,cdr3_aa,cdr3_nt
NA,TRBJ2-6,TRBV6-1,few,CATRPGGANVLTF,TGTGCCACTAGGCCTGGAGGGGCCAACGTCCTGACTTTC
TRBD2,TRBJ2-1,TRBV15,NA,CATSRGGAGGGAEQFF,TGTGCCACCAGCAGAGGCGGAGCGGGAGGGGGGGCTGAGCAGTTCTTC
NA,TRBJ2-2,TRBV10-3,once,CAISAHSNTGELFF,TGTGCCATCAGTGCACACTCGAACACCGGGGAGCTGTTTTTT
NA,TRBJ2-1,TRBV5-1,NA,CASGHGRPTSYNEQFF,TGCGCCAGCGGCCACGGGCGGCCGACCTCCTACAATGAGCAGTTCTTC
NA,TRBJ1-2,TRBV9,NA,CASSVAVGRNYGYTF,TGTGCCAGCAGCGTAGCTGTCGGCCGAAACTATGGCTACACCTTC
NA,TRBJ1-4,TRBV19,NA,CAGKRDTLGEKLFF,TGTGCCGGAAAGAGGGACACCTTGGGCGAAAAACTGTTTTTT
NA,TRBJ2-7,TRBV27,NA,CASSTGYEQYF,TGTGCCAGCTCTACGGGCTACGAGCAGTACTTC
NA,TRBJ2-7,TRBV15,NA,CATSRDRGPWENEQYF,TGTGCCACCAGCAGAGATCGTGGGCCCTGGGAAAACGAGCAGTACTTC
NA,TRBJ2-2,TRBV6-1,NA,CASRATFQNTGELFF,TGTGCCAGCCGGGCTACCTTCCAGAACACCGGGGAGCTGTTTTTT
TRBD1,TRBJ2-1,TRBV7-9,NA,CASSLALGTVSYNEQFF,TGTGCCAGCAGCTTAGCGCTCGGGACAGTCTCCTACAATGAGCAGTTCTTC
NA,TRBJ1-2,TRBV6-5,NA,CASRWTDGNYGYTF,TGTGCCAGCAGGTGGACAGACGGTAACTATGGCTACACCTTC
TRBD2,TRBJ2-7,TRBV27,NA,CASSSAGGEESYEQYF,TGTGCCAGCAGTTCGGCGGGAGGGGAGGAATCCTACGAGCAGTACTTC
NA,TRBJ1-3,TRBV29-1,NA,CSVVLGNTIYF,TGCAGCGTTGTTTTAGGAAACACCATATATTTT
NA,TRBJ2-2,TRBV7-9,NA,CASSWGFDTGELFF,TGTGCCAGCAGCTGGGGCTTCGACACCGGGGAGCTGTTTTTT
TRBD2,TRBJ2-5,TRBV19,NA,CASSIKYLAGGETQYF,TGTGCCAGTAGTATAAAATACCTAGCGGGAGGAGAGACCCAGTACTTC
TRBD2,TRBJ2-7,TRBV28,NA,CASSFWTSGSYEQYF,TGTGCCAGCAGTTTCTGGACTAGCGGGAGCTACGAGCAGTACTTC
TRBD1,TRBJ1-4,TRBV2,NA,CATQGVLNEKLFF,TGTGCTACGCAGGGGGTACTTAATGAAAAACTGTTTTTT
NA,TRBJ1-1,TRBV5-1,few,CASSLDVMGTEAFF,TGCGCCAGCAGCTTAGACGTTATGGGTACTGAAGCTTTCTTT
TRBD2,TRBJ2-3,TRBV30,NA,CAWSVAGAPDTQYF,TGTGCCTGGAGTGTAGCGGGAGCTCCAGATACGCAGTATTTT
NA,TRBJ2-4,TRBV12-5,NA,CASGSVRAKNIQYF,TGTGCTAGTGGATCGGTTCGGGCCAAAAACATTCAGTACTTC
NA,TRBJ1-3,TRBV6-5,NA,CASSYSISGNTIYF,TGTGCCAGCAGTTACAGCATCTCTGGAAACACCATATATTTT
NA,TRBJ2-6,TRBV5-1,once,CASSPTAGANVLTF,TGCGCCAGCAGCCCCACGGCTGGGGCCAACGTCCTGACTTTC
NA,TRBJ2-2,TRBV27,NA,CASSLTWGSRELFF,TGTGCCAGCAGCCTGACTTGGGGGTCCAGGGAGCTGTTTTTT
NA,TRBJ2-1,TRBV29-1,NA,CSVNFRQSANEQFF,TGCAGCGTTAATTTTCGACAGAGCGCTAATGAGCAGTTCTTC